The present TCR beta chain was sequenced within a study of blood T cell repertoires in COVID-19. V was cut by 3 bases and J by 0 bases, with 9 bases left in between. CDR3 length: 15 residues. CDR1 is SNHLY and CDR2 is FYNNEI in the germline V gene. Sequencing was performed with immunoSEQ multiplex PCR; in TCRdb, only in-frame clones are kept and a portion is missing. The sample holds about 100,000 clones, almost 85% seen once. The chain joins TRBV2 to TRBJ1-3; a weak D match, TRBD1 (5 bases). This receptor was identified in a human donor in a cohort sampled during active COVID-19. The specimen was peripheral blood. CDR3 loop: CASSDDSSSGNTIYF. In DNA form, the CDR3 reads TGTGCCAGCAGTGACGACAGTTCCTCTGGAAACACCATATATTTT.